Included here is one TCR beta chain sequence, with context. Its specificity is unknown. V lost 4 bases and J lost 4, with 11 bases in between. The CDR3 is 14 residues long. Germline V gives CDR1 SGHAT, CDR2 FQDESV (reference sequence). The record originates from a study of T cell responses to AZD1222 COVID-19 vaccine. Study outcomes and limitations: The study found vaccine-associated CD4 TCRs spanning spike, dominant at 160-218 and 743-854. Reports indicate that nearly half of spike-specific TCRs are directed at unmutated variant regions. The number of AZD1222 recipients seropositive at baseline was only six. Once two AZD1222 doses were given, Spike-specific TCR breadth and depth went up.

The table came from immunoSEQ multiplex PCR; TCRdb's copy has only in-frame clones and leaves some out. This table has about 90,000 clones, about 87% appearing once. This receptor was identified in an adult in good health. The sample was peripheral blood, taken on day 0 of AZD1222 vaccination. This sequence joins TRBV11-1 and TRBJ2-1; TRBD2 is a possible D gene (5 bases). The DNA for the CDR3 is TGTGCCAGCAGCTCGTCCGGACTGTACAATGAGCAGTTCTTC. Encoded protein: CASSSSGLYNEQFF. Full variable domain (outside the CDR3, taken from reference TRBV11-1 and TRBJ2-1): EAEVAQSPRYKITEKSQAVAFWCDPISGHATLYWYRQILGQGPELLVQFQDESVVDDSQLPKDRFSAERLKGVDSTLKIQPAELGDSAMYLCASSSSGLYNEQFFGPGTRLTVL.